This TCR beta chain was observed in a study of T-cell memory formation after mild COVID-19. About the study: Largely donor-specific TCR clusters were found.

For this clonotype: The antigen is not known.

Germline-derived CDR1 and CDR2 are SGHVS and FQNEAQ. This CDR3 is 16 amino acids long. The germline V and J ends were trimmed by 0 bases and 5 bases, with 17 bases remaining between them. Study-wide results and limits: CD4+ contracting clones were found mainly in CM and EM, and CD8+ ones in EMRA. Cross-reactive memory apparently joined, as some responding clones appeared in pre-infection memory. Day 15 to 85 contractors were CD4/CD8 balanced; later expanders leaned CD4+.

TCRdb re-called the 5' RACE reads with MiXCR, one entry per CDR3 protein. The table lists just under 350,000 distinct CDR3 sequences, roughly 13% of them singletons, with 20% to 25% in the top ten. The source material was PBMCs or a T cell subset sorted from them (not recorded which). The rearrangement links TRBV7-8 to TRBJ2-7; either TRBD1 or TRBD2 may fit D (6 bases each). This sequence was found in a man aged 18 to 35 who had mild COVID-19 (a few samples of this study predate the infection). Cell type and time point are not known. The CDR3 loop reads CASSLAVGGRLNEQYF. DNA for the CDR3: TGTGCCAGCAGCTTAGCTGTCGGGGGCCGCCTCAACGAGCAGTACTTC.